The clone carrying this TCR beta chain showed up just once. What it binds is not known. Data came from immunoSEQ multiplex PCR; TCRdb stores just in-frame clones and leaves some out. Counted here are about 400,000 clones, approximately 88% occurring once; the ten biggest clones make up 3.6%. The sample originates from a study of Ad26.COV2.S vaccination and SARS-CoV-2 variants. Study observations and caveats: Spike-specific responses of CD8+ and CD4+ T cells were reported to display substantial breadth after vaccination. Analytic work on TCR breadth and depth might have understated the full extent of total T cell responses.

The germline V gene has CDR1 SEHNR and CDR2 FQNEAQ (reference sequence). The V segment lost 5 bases and the J segment 4 bases; nucleotides outside the gene matches: 5. The CDR3 runs 14 residues. Treatment noted: around 19 received Ad26.COV2.S at low or high dose, single or two shots; about five received placebo; per-sample allocation not given. Sampling happened 63 days after the first vaccine or placebo injection. This clonotype was obtained from a person between 18 and 65 years old who received the Ad26.COV2.S COVID-19 vaccine or a placebo. The V call is TRBV7-9, the J call TRBJ1-2, with 9 bases identical to TRBD1. This sample comprised peripheral blood, obtained in a trial of Ad26.COV2.S vaccine versus placebo. The CDR3 DNA is TGTGCCAGCAGCCGAACGACAGGGGGCTATGGCTACACCTTC. Its protein product is CASSRTTGGYGYTF.